This TCR beta chain came from a study of shared clonotypes between healthy human individuals. Study-level results: Unshared clonotypes carried lower generation probabilities than those common to all four donors.

V lost 2 bases, J lost 2 bases, and 5 bases stayed unmatched. Germline V gene data show CDR1 as MNHEY and CDR2 as SMNVEV (reference sequence). This CDR3 comprises 15 residues. To note about this clone: Its antigen is still unknown.

TCRdb's table, derived via immunoSEQ multiplex PCR, lists solely in-frame clones and lacks some. The sample holds 850,000 to 1,200,000 clones; around 74% are singletons and the top ten take around 1.5%. None of the donors, who were healthy HIV-negative adults, had recently had acute infections or vaccinations. Sequenced material: memory CD4+ T cells sorted from blood. Noted subset: CD45RA-negative fraction. This chain connects TRBV27 to TRBJ2-7, with 8 positions matching TRBD2. This clonotype was sampled from a man aged 18 to 30 in good health. The CDR3 sequence: CASSLQPGGPYEQYF. CDR3 in DNA: TGTGCCAGCAGTTTACAGCCGGGAGGGCCCTACGAGCAGTACTTC.